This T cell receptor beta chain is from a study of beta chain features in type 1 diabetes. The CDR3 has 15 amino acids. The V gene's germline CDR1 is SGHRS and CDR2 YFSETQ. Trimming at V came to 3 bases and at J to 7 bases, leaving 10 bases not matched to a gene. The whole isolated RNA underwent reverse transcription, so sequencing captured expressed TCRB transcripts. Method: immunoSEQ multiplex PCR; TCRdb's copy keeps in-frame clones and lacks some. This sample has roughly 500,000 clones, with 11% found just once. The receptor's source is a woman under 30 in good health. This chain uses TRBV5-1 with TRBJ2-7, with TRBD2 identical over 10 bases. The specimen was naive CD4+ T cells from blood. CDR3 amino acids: CASSWSGLASGEQYF. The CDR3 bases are TGCGCCAGCAGCTGGTCGGGACTAGCGTCGGGAGAGCAGTACTTC.